The 18 T cell receptor beta chains below all came from one sample that was sequenced in a study of beta chain features in type 1 diabetes (dated by TCRdb to the late 2010s). Libraries were constructed by the immunoSEQ multiplex PCR assay. The High Capacity cDNA Reverse Transcription Kit was used to reverse transcribe all of the isolated RNA, meaning that expressed TCRB transcripts were what got sequenced. Not all clones reach the TCRdb copy of this immuneACCESS table, which keeps in-frame sequences only. Checked studies attribute under half of the gap to unresolved V genes and leave the rest unexplained. The sample includes around 200,000 clones, with about 12% observed a single time. The ten largest make up approximately 0.64% of the sample. Sequenced: central memory CD4+ T cells from blood. The source is a woman younger than 35 in good health.

V and J are TRBV7-2 and TRBJ2-3; D is perhaps TRBD1 (5 bases). Germline V lookup: CDR1 SGHTA, CDR2 FQGNSA. The ends were cut back, 8 bases at V and 2 bases at J, with 11 bases in the middle. This CDR3 spans 13 amino acids. In DNA, the CDR3 is TGTGCCAGCGGGGCGCCTTACACAGATACGCAGTATTTT. Amino acid sequence: CASGAPYTDTQYF.

The rearrangement joins TRBV28 to TRBJ2-7; 12 bases fit TRBD2. The J segment lost 2 bases and the V segment lost 7 bases, leaving 12 bases of the junction unmatched. Germline-derived CDR1 and CDR2 are MDHEN and SYDVKM. The CDR3 spans 17 residues. CDR3 sequence reads: CASTLGLAGRGPYEQYF. CDR3 DNA: TGTGCCAGCACCCTGGGACTAGCGGGTAGAGGACCCTACGAGCAGTACTTC.

This clone has a handful of counts. The J gene is TRBJ2-7, the V gene TRBV5-4, with TRBD1 matching over 7 bases. After removal of 1 base from V and 0 bases from J, the junction contained 4 bases not matched to a gene. The CDR3 covers 15 residues. CDR1 is SGHNT, CDR2 YYREEE, per germline (reference sequence). The CDR3 here is CASSLRQGRSYEQYF. The CDR3 bases are TGTGCCAGCAGCTTGAGACAGGGTCGCTCCTACGAGCAGTACTTC.

This clone was found a few times. This chain links TRBV29-1 with TRBJ1-5; TRBD1 matches 11 bases. The CDR3 sequence is 17 residues long. The V segment lost 4 bases and the J segment 1 base; nucleotides outside the gene matches: 9. Germline CDR1 SQVTM, CDR2 ANQGSEA. CDR3 sequence reads: CSVATGTGGGSNQPQHF. The CDR3 nucleotides are TGCAGCGTTGCAACCGGGACAGGGGGAGGAAGCAATCAGCCCCAGCATTTT.

J is TRBJ1-5 and V is TRBV7-2, with 7 bases lining up with TRBD1. The CDR3 is 15 amino acids. With 6 bases clipped from V and 4 bases from J, the junction kept 9 bases outside the gene matches. Per germline, CDR1 SGHTA and CDR2 FQGNSA. CDR3 coding DNA: TGTGCCAGCAGTTGGGACAGTGGGAAAAATCAGCCCCAGCATTTT. Protein product: CASSWDSGKNQPQHF.

V and J are TRBV7-7 and TRBJ2-1; TRBD2 aligns across 7 bases. CDR3 length equals 15 residues. V lost 9 bases and J lost 4; bases outside the gene matches: 12. The germline CDR1 and CDR2 sequences are SSHAT and FNYEAQ (reference sequence). The CDR3 DNA sequence: TGTGCCAGTACTGGGCTAGCGGTGCGATACAATGAGCAGTTCTTC. Protein sequence: CASTGLAVRYNEQFF.

This clone appeared a few times. The chain uses TRBV6-6 and TRBJ1-5; perhaps TRBD1 as D (5 bases). The V and J ends lost 2 bases and 6 bases respectively, with 11 bases between them. Germline CDR1 MNHNY, CDR2 SVGAGI (reference sequence). The CDR3 covers 14 residues. The CDR3 region is CASSYGRDSQPQHF. CDR3 DNA sequence: TGTGCCAGCAGTTACGGCAGGGATAGTCAGCCCCAGCATTTT.

This clone showed up just a few times. Other DNA sequences in this specimen translate into the identical CDR3. The chain couples TRBV29-1 to TRBJ2-7, with TRBD1 identical over 10 bases. Germline lookup yields CDR1 SQVTM and CDR2 ANQGSEA. V was pared by 7 bases and J by 3 bases, with 3 bases of the junction left unmatched. The CDR3 is made up of 12 amino acids. The DNA for the CDR3 is TGCAGCGGGGGGACAGGGGACTACGAGCAGTACTTC. Protein: CSGGTGDYEQYF.

The chain couples TRBV18 to TRBJ2-7; 7 bases are shared with TRBD2. The germline V gene has CDR1 KGHSH and CDR2 LQKENI. J gave up 1 base and V 2 bases, and 5 bases lay outside the gene matches. CDR3 length equals 15 residues. The CDR3 DNA sequence: TGTGCCAGCTCACCAGTGCGGGAGTTGTCCTACGAGCAGTACTTC. It specifies CASSPVRELSYEQYF.

This clone was seen more than once but under ten times. V and J are TRBV5-1 and TRBJ1-2; 7 bases match TRBD1. Germline CDR1 SGHRS, CDR2 YFSETQ. The CDR3 sequence is 16 residues long. With 4 bases clipped from V and 2 bases from J, the junction kept 11 bases outside the gene matches. The CDR3 spells CASSPGQRIVNYGYTF. The CDR3 DNA is TGCGCCAGCAGCCCGGGACAGAGGATAGTCAACTATGGCTACACCTTC.

The table lists this clone with a few counts. The chain carries TRBV6-6 and TRBJ2-3; possibly TRBD2 for D (7 bases). CDR3 length: 15 amino acids. Trimming took off 0 bases at V and 6 bases at J, with 13 bases between the two ends. Germline V gene sequence: CDR1 MNHNY, CDR2 SVGAGI (reference sequence). Written as DNA, the CDR3 is TGTGCCAGCAGTTACTCGAGGGGGGGAATGGATACGCAGTATTTT. Its translation: CASSYSRGGMDTQYF.

This clone occurred a few times. The chain combines TRBV7-6 with TRBJ1-1, with D perhaps matching TRBD1 (5 bases). CDR1 and CDR2 from the germline V gene are SGHVS and FNYEAQ. V gave up 2 bases and J gave up 3 bases, with 7 bases separating them. The length of the CDR3 is 13 residues. CDR3 sequence (DNA): TGTGCCAGCAGCTTACAAGGGGACACTGAAGCTTTCTTT. Its translation: CASSLQGDTEAFF.

V gene TRBV7-2 combines with J gene TRBJ2-3; 14 positions agree with TRBD2. The CDR3 contains 17 residues. Trimming took 1 base from V and 1 from J; bases not matched to a gene: 1. The germline gives CDR1 SGHTA, CDR2 FQGNSA. CDR3 sequence (DNA): TGTGCCAGCAGCTTAGGGGGACTAGCGGGGGGCACAGATACGCAGTATTTT. Its protein product is CASSLGGLAGGTDTQYF.

This clone was counted ten times or more. J is TRBJ2-3 and V is TRBV28; D remains ambiguous. CDR1 is MDHEN and CDR2 is SYDVKM in the germline V gene. This CDR3 has 12 amino acids. V was trimmed by 3 bases and J by 7 bases, leaving 8 bases between them. For the CDR3, the DNA is TGTGCCAGCAGTTTCGGGTTTAATACGCAGTATTTT. Amino acid sequence: CASSFGFNTQYF.

This chain uses TRBV6-4 with TRBJ2-1; TRBD1 agrees at 8 bases. With 4 bases clipped from V and 0 bases from J, the junction kept 2 bases outside the gene matches. Looked up from germline, CDR1 is MRHNA and CDR2 is SNTAGT. The CDR3 spans 15 residues. The CDR3 DNA follows: TGTGCCAGCAGTGTGGACAGGGTCTCCTACAATGAGCAGTTCTTC. It is translated as CASSVDRVSYNEQFF.

The chain has TRBV28 and TRBJ2-7; 8 nucleotides agree with TRBD1. The CDR3 is made up of 14 amino acids. Germline V gene data show CDR1 as MDHEN and CDR2 as SYDVKM. The trim removed 6 bases at V and 2 bases at J, leaving 6 bases unmatched. In DNA form, the CDR3 reads TGTGCCAGCAGGCCCCCGGGACAGGCCTACGAGCAGTACTTC. It codes for CASRPPGQAYEQYF.

This clone turned up a few times. V is TRBV9 and J is TRBJ1-1; unclear D gene. The CDR3 is 12 residues long. The V gene's germline CDR1 is SGDLS and CDR2 YYNGEE. The V and J ends lost 0 bases and 6 bases respectively, with 6 bases between them. The CDR3, as DNA: TGTGCCAGCAGCGTAGTCGGGGCTGAAGCTTTCTTT. The encoded protein is CASSVVGAEAFF. The full variable domain, in which reference TRBV9 and TRBJ1-1 provide the parts outside the CDR3, is DSGVTQTPKHLITATGQRVTLRCSPRSGDLSVYWYQQSLDQGLQFLIQYYNGEERAKGNILERFSAQQFPDLHSELNLSSLELGDSALYFCASSVVGAEAFFGQGTRLTVV.

This chain joins TRBV5-1 and TRBJ2-3; a possible D gene is TRBD2 (7 bases). The V gene lost 9 bases and the J gene lost 8 bases, with 25 bases spanning the gap. This CDR3 comprises 15 residues. Germline CDR1 and CDR2: SGHRS and YFSETQ. DNA of the CDR3: TGCGCCACCAGTGTGGGAGGGGGTCCCGCGGGTACGCAGTATTTT. Translation: CATSVGGGPAGTQYF. The full variable domain, rest sourced from reference TRBV5-1 and TRBJ2-3, is KAGVTQTPRYLIKTRGQQVTLSCSPISGHRSVSWYQQTPGQGLQFLFEYFSETQRNKGNFPGRFSGRQFSNSRSEMNVSTLELGDSALYLCATSVGGGPAGTQYFGPGTRLTVL.